The rows below give T cell receptor beta chains drawn from one sample of a study of early T cells in non-severe SARS-CoV-2 infection. MiXCR was run by TCRdb on the 5' RACE reads, yielding one entry per CDR3 protein. The sample lists tens of thousands of distinct CDR3 sequences; less than 7% were seen once. The sample taken for sequencing was whole blood. The receptors were gathered from an adult who was a healthcare worker with PCR-confirmed SARS-CoV-2 infection or an uninfected control (not recorded which). CDR3s include the opening cysteine and the closing phenylalanine or tryptophan. D genes are given only for firm matches. Clone size is stated in some rows and not others, as once, few, many or a class when expanded.

v_gene,abundance,d_gene,j_gene,CDR3nt,CDR3aa
TRBV28,NA,NA,TRBJ2-1,TGTGCCAGCAGTAGGGCAGGGCGGGGCAATGAGCAGTTCTTC,CASSRAGRGNEQFF
TRBV6-6,many,TRBD2,TRBJ2-3,TGTGCCAGCAGGAAGACTAGCGGGGCCACAGATACGCAGTATTTT,CASRKTSGATDTQYF
TRBV5-1,many,NA,TRBJ2-1,TGCGCCAGCAGCCAAACACCGAGCGGGCCAACTTACTACAATGAGCAGTTCTTC,CASSQTPSGPTYYNEQFF
TRBV14,many,NA,TRBJ2-1,TGTGCCAGCAGCCCCCATGGAAGCTCCTACAATGAGCAGTTCTTC,CASSPHGSSYNEQFF
TRBV19,many,NA,TRBJ1-5,TGTGCCAGTAGTATATCCGGGAATGGTCAGCCCCAGCATTTT,CASSISGNGQPQHF
TRBV30,many,NA,TRBJ1-5,TGTGCCTGGAGTGTGGGCTTGGGAGGGACTCAGCCCCAGCATTTT,CAWSVGLGGTQPQHF
TRBV6-5,NA,NA,TRBJ2-7,TGTGCCAGCAGACCCACAAACGAGCAGTACTTC,CASRPTNEQYF
TRBV7-3,NA,TRBD2,TRBJ2-1,TGTGCCAGCAGTTATAGCGGGGGGGCCTTAGGTGAGCAGTTCTTC,CASSYSGGALGEQFF
TRBV19,few,NA,TRBJ2-3,TGTGCCAGTAGTTCCATAGGAGATACGCAGTATTTT,CASSSIGDTQYF
TRBV7-2,many,TRBD2,TRBJ2-7,TGTGCCAGCAGCTTTGGACTAGCGCTCTCCTACGAGCAGTACTTC,CASSFGLALSYEQYF
TRBV5-1,many,TRBD2,TRBJ2-5,TGCGCCAGCAGTAGTAGCGGGGCACACCAAGAGACCCAGTACTTC,CASSSSGAHQETQYF
TRBV12-3/TRBV12-4,many,NA,TRBJ1-2,TGTGCCAGCAGTTTAAACGCCCGGGATGGCTACACCTTC,CASSLNARDGYTF
TRBV30,NA,NA,TRBJ1-1,TGTGCCTGGAGTGTTAACAGGGACACTGAAGCTTTCTTT,CAWSVNRDTEAFF
TRBV29-1,NA,TRBD1,TRBJ2-1,TGCAGCGGGGGAGTGGGACAGGCTTCCTACAATGAGCAGTTCTTC,CSGGVGQASYNEQFF
TRBV7-2,few,NA,TRBJ2-2,TGTGCCAGCAGCACCACCTTTGGGACCGGGGAGCTGTTTTTT,CASSTTFGTGELFF
TRBV10-2,many,TRBD1,TRBJ2-1,TGCGCCACCCAAACTGGACAGGGCCACAATGAGCAGTTCTTC,CATQTGQGHNEQFF
TRBV28,many,TRBD2,TRBJ2-3,TGTGCCAGCGGTAGGGTAACTAGCGGGAGTTCAGATACGCAGTATTTT,CASGRVTSGSSDTQYF
TRBV6-1,few,NA,TRBJ2-1,TGTGCCAGCAGCCCCCAGGACAATGAGCAGTTCTTC,CASSPQDNEQFF
TRBV28,many,NA,TRBJ2-6,TGTGCCAGCAGCCGCGGGGGGACAGGGTTATCTGGGGCCAACGTCCTGACTTTC,CASSRGGTGLSGANVLTF
TRBV10-3,many,NA,TRBJ2-3,TGTGCCATCAGTGACCCACACGCGCGGGCGGATACGCAGTATTTT,CAISDPHARADTQYF
TRBV18,many,NA,TRBJ2-5,TGTGCCAGCTCACCGCGTGCAGAAGAGACCCAGTACTTC,CASSPRAEETQYF
TRBV5-1,many,NA,TRBJ2-1,TGCGCCAGCAGCTTGGGCGTCTTTAGCTCCTACAATGAGCAGTTCTTC,CASSLGVFSSYNEQFF
TRBV5-1,NA,NA,TRBJ2-2,TGCGCCAGCAAATCAAGGGGAGCGAACACCGGGGAGCTGTTTTTT,CASKSRGANTGELFF
TRBV12-3/TRBV12-4,few,TRBD1,TRBJ1-2,TGTGCCAGCAGTCCTCTCGACAGGGTTTTAGGAGGCTACACCTTC,CASSPLDRVLGGYTF
TRBV29-1,NA,NA,TRBJ1-1,TGCAGCGTTGAAGTAGGGATGAACACTGAAGCTTTCTTT,CSVEVGMNTEAFF
TRBV7-9,NA,NA,TRBJ1-2,TGTGCCAGCAGCCCCGAGTCCACAGGCCTCTATGGCTACACCTTC,CASSPESTGLYGYTF
TRBV5-4,many,NA,TRBJ1-2,TGTGCCAGCAGCCGTGACCGCTATGGCTACACCTTC,CASSRDRYGYTF
TRBV7-3,NA,NA,TRBJ2-1,TGTGCCAGCAGCTTAAAGGGGGGAGGCGGTGAGCAGTTCTTC,CASSLKGGGGEQFF
TRBV5-4,few,TRBD1,TRBJ2-6,TGTGCCAGCAGCCCAAAACCGGGACAGGCCCAGGGAAGCGGGGCCAACGTCCTGACTTTC,CASSPKPGQAQGSGANVLTF
TRBV7-3,few,NA,TRBJ2-2,TGTGCCAGCAGCTTAATTGAGGCCGGGGAGCTGTTTTTT,CASSLIEAGELFF
TRBV29-1,many,NA,TRBJ2-1,TGCAGCGGTGAGTGGGCTGAGCAGTTCTTC,CSGEWAEQFF
TRBV12-3/TRBV12-4,many,TRBD1,TRBJ1-6,TGTGCCAGCACCCGACAGGGTAATAATTCACCCCTCCACTTT,CASTRQGNNSPLHF
TRBV28,many,TRBD2,TRBJ2-1,TGTGCCAGCAGTCCCCCCTCACTAGCGGGGGAATACAATGAGCAGTTCTTC,CASSPPSLAGEYNEQFF
TRBV28,many,TRBD1,TRBJ1-1,TGTGCCAGCAGTTCCTCCGGGACAGCCTTGAACACTGAAGCTTTCTTT,CASSSSGTALNTEAFF
TRBV2,many,NA,TRBJ1-3,TGTGCCAGCAGTCCATCCCGAGGGGGAAACACCATATATTTT,CASSPSRGGNTIYF
TRBV5-1,NA,TRBD1,TRBJ1-1,TGCGCCAGCAGCTTACAGGGGGCAATGGGAGCTGAAGCTTTCTTT,CASSLQGAMGAEAFF
TRBV4-2,NA,NA,TRBJ2-7,TGTGCCAGCAGCCAAGGCAAAGGTGGAGACGAGCAGTACTTC,CASSQGKGGDEQYF
TRBV7-9,many,NA,TRBJ2-6,TGTGCCCCAGCCGAGTTTCGGGGAAATCGTTCTGGGGCCAACGTCCTGACTTTC,CAPAEFRGNRSGANVLTF
TRBV5-4,many,NA,TRBJ2-1,TGTGCCAGCAGCTACCCTTTAGATGAGCAGTTCTTC,CASSYPLDEQFF
TRBV6-2/TRBV6-3,many,NA,TRBJ1-4,TGTGCCAGCAGTCCTCGACAGTTCCCAACTAATGAAAAACTGTTTTTT,CASSPRQFPTNEKLFF
TRBV3-1,few,TRBD1,TRBJ2-7,TGTGCCAGCAGCCCCAGAGCGGACAGGGCCTACGAGCAGTACTTC,CASSPRADRAYEQYF
TRBV6-5,many,NA,TRBJ2-7,TGTGCCAGCAGTTACTCATGGGACACCAGTTACGAGCAGTACTTC,CASSYSWDTSYEQYF
TRBV14,many,NA,TRBJ2-7,TGTGCCAGCAGCCAGCACCAGGGCTACGAGCAGTACTTC,CASSQHQGYEQYF
TRBV11-2,few,NA,TRBJ1-2,TGTGCCAGCAGCTTGGGAGATTATGGCTACACCTTC,CASSLGDYGYTF
TRBV18,many,NA,TRBJ2-7,TGTGCCAGCTCACCAAATTCCGGGACACGGTCCTACGAGCAGTACTTC,CASSPNSGTRSYEQYF
TRBV20-1,many,TRBD1,TRBJ1-1,TGCAGTGCTGGGGACAGGACCACTGAAGCTTTCTTT,CSAGDRTTEAFF
TRBV4-3,NA,TRBD2,TRBJ2-3,TGCGCCAGCAGCCTGGATAGCGGGACTTCATACACAGATACGCAGTATTTT,CASSLDSGTSYTDTQYF
TRBV19,NA,NA,TRBJ2-7,TGTGCCAGTAGAAGGGGCTACGAGCAGTACTTC,CASRRGYEQYF
TRBV19,many,NA,TRBJ1-4,TGTGCCAGTAGTGTCGTAGGACCGTCATACGACTCTAATGAAAAACTGTTTTTT,CASSVVGPSYDSNEKLFF
TRBV19,many,NA,TRBJ2-2,TGTGCCAGTAGTAGGGGGAGGAGTCCCCTACAGGTGTTCACCGGGGAGCTGTTTTTT,CASSRGRSPLQVFTGELFF
TRBV7-3,few,NA,TRBJ2-1,TGTGCCAGCAGCTTAAGGGCAGTTGGGGCCTACAATGAGCAGTTCTTC,CASSLRAVGAYNEQFF
TRBV11-2,few,TRBD1,TRBJ1-2,TGTGCCAGCAGCCTTCCGGGACAGGGGTATGGCTACACCTTC,CASSLPGQGYGYTF